Below are 10 T cell receptor beta chains sequenced from a single sample in a study of cytomegalovirus exposure and HLA in healthy donors. Only in-frame clones appear in the TCRdb table, and some are missing; sequencing was by immunoSEQ multiplex PCR. This repertoire shows some 200,000 clones, approximately 86% found once; its top ten account for roughly 6.6%. Sequenced input: PBMCs. All receptors come from a man in his thirties or forties in good health and CMV-seropositive.

This clone was counted between two and nine times. This chain links TRBV4-1 with TRBJ2-1; the D gene is possibly TRBD1 (5 bases). Trimming took off 1 base at V and 7 bases at J, with 5 bases between the two ends. CDR3 length: 12 amino acids. CDR1 is MGHRA, CDR2 YSYEKL, per germline. The CDR3: CASSQAGNEQFF. The CDR3 bases are TGCGCCAGCAGCCAAGCAGGGAATGAGCAGTTCTTC.

The genes are TRBV19 and TRBJ2-7, with no clear D. CDR3 size: 14 residues. V was cut by 5 bases and J by 1 base, with 12 bases left in between. Germline values: CDR1 LNHDA, CDR2 SQIVND (reference sequence). CDR3 nucleotides: TGTGCCAGTAGTGATGGTGACACGTCCTACGAGCAGTACTTC. It specifies CASSDGDTSYEQYF.

This clone was detected only a few times. The genes are TRBV7-9 and TRBJ1-1, with D possibly being TRBD1 (6 bases). Germline CDR1 is SEHNR and CDR2 is FQNEAQ (reference sequence). This CDR3 has 13 amino acids. V was cut by 5 bases and J by 2 bases, with 9 bases left in between. Here the CDR3 reads CASSAQGNTEAFF. Here the CDR3 DNA reads TGTGCCAGCAGCGCACAGGGAAACACTGAAGCTTTCTTT.

J is TRBJ1-6 and V is TRBV6-4; D is unclear. V lost 6 bases to trimming and J lost 10 bases, with 16 bases between them. Germline V gene data show CDR1 as MRHNA and CDR2 as SNTAGT. This CDR3 comprises 14 residues. CDR3 amino acids: CASSRNGVYSPLHF. CDR3 bases: TGTGCCAGCAGCCGTAATGGGGTGTACTCACCCCTCCACTTT.

This chain uses TRBV7-2 with TRBJ2-5; no firm D call. There are 14 residues in the CDR3. From germline, CDR1 is SGHTA and CDR2 FQGNSA. V lost 4 bases to trimming and J lost 0 bases, with 9 bases between them. The CDR3 nucleotides read TGTGCCAGCAGCTCTCGGGCGTACCAAGAGACCCAGTACTTC. Translating gives CASSSRAYQETQYF.

V usage is TRBV6-5 and J usage is TRBJ2-2; TRBD1 matches at 11 bases. This CDR3 comprises 15 residues. V shed 7 bases, J shed 3 bases, and the junction held 4 bases outside the gene matches. Germline assignment: CDR1 MNHEY and CDR2 SVGAGI. For the CDR3, the DNA is TGTGCCAGCAAAGGACAGGGGGCGTACACCGGGGAGCTGTTTTTT. Encoded protein: CASKGQGAYTGELFF.

The CDR3 spells CASSRSGQGETQYF. The CDR3 coding sequence is TGTGCCAGCAGCCGTAGCGGGCAGGGAGAGACCCAGTACTTC. The chain uses TRBV7-2 and TRBJ2-5, with TRBD2 identical over 7 bases. J lost 4 bases, V lost 5 bases, and 7 bases had no gene match. Germline CDR1 SGHTA, CDR2 FQGNSA. The CDR3 has 14 residues.

The gene calls are TRBV5-6 and TRBJ2-2; D is unresolved. Germline lookup yields CDR1 SGHDT and CDR2 YYEEEE. This CDR3 is 13 amino acids long. V was trimmed by 1 base and J by 4 bases, leaving 5 bases between them. The CDR3 DNA is TGTGCCAGCAGCTTGATCGGCACCGGGGAGCTGTTTTTT. Residues: CASSLIGTGELFF.

J is TRBJ2-2 and V is TRBV5-1; 9 bases are a match to TRBD2. This CDR3 spans 16 amino acids. Germline trimming cut 4 bases from V and 3 bases from J; bases unmatched to any gene: 7. The germline gives CDR1 SGHRS, CDR2 YFSETQ. CDR3 DNA: TGCGCCAGCAGCGCCCGACTAGCGGCTGACACCGGGGAGCTGTTTTTT. It yields the protein CASSARLAADTGELFF.

CDR3 in amino acids: CASSPGRMNTEAFF. The CDR3 DNA is TGTGCCAGCAGCCCGGGACGGATGAACACTGAAGCTTTCTTT. V usage is TRBV11-3 and J usage is TRBJ1-1; possible D gene TRBD1, 5 bases. Germline loops: CDR1 SGHNT, CDR2 YENEEA. CDR3 length: 14 residues. Trimming cost V 5 bases and J 0 bases, with 10 bases left between them.